One sample yielded the 9 T cell receptor beta chains listed below, sequenced in a study of T cell repertoires in cytomegalovirus infection. TCRdb reprocessed the reads via MiXCR and lists one record per CDR3 protein. The sample shows hundreds of thousands of distinct CDR3 sequences, roughly a sixth of them seen only once. The source material was PBMCs. The receptors stem from a human donor in good health (CMV status not recorded). Some clones in this sample may be carry-over from other donors' samples.

This clonotype has only a few counts. This chain links TRBV5-1 with TRBJ2-6; 9 positions agree with TRBD1. The germline gives CDR1 SGHRS, CDR2 YFSETQ. The CDR3 has 18 amino acids. J lost 1 base, V lost 4 bases, and 9 bases had no gene match. CDR3 bases: TGCGCCAGCAGCCTAAAAACAGGGGGCGCTTCTGGGGCCAACGTCCTGACTTTC. Translating gives CASSLKTGGASGANVLTF. The full variable domain, in which reference TRBV5-1 and TRBJ2-6 provide the parts outside the CDR3, is KAGVTQTPRYLIKTRGQQVTLSCSPISGHRSVSWYQQTPGQGLQFLFEYFSETQRNKGNFPGRFSGRQFSNSRSEMNVSTLELGDSALYLCASSLKTGGASGANVLTFGAGSRLTVL.

This clonotype has a count of ten or more. This rearrangement joins TRBV7-2 to TRBJ2-3; D gene unclear. V was clipped by 2 bases and J by 2 bases, with 8 bases between them. This CDR3 is 14 amino acids long. The germline gives CDR1 SGHTA, CDR2 FQGNSA. CDR3 sequence: CASSLSTTTDTQYF. CDR3 bases: TGTGCCAGCAGCTTATCAACCACCACAGATACGCAGTATTTT. The full variable domain, rest sourced from reference TRBV7-2 and TRBJ2-3, is GAGVSQSPSNKVTEKGKDVELRCDPISGHTALYWYRQSLGQGLEFLIYFQGNSAPDKSGLPSDRFSAERTGGSVSTLTIQRTQQEDSAVYLCASSLSTTTDTQYFGPGTRLTVL.

This clonotype came up many times. V is TRBV7-2 and J is TRBJ1-5; D is ambiguous. V gave up 0 bases and J gave up 1 base, with 7 bases separating them. From germline, CDR1 is SGHTA and CDR2 FQGNSA. The CDR3 loop spans 15 amino acids. CDR3 nucleotide sequence: TGTGCCAGCAGCTTAGCGGCACAGAGCAATCAGCCCCAGCATTTT. It yields the protein CASSLAAQSNQPQHF. Full variable domain (outside the CDR3, taken from reference TRBV7-2 and TRBJ1-5): GAGVSQSPSNKVTEKGKDVELRCDPISGHTALYWYRQSLGQGLEFLIYFQGNSAPDKSGLPSDRFSAERTGGSVSTLTIQRTQQEDSAVYLCASSLAAQSNQPQHFGDGTRLSIL.

A few counts support this clonotype. V and J are TRBV4-3 and TRBJ1-3; D unresolved. The V end was cut by 4 bases, the J end by 4 bases, with 8 bases between. This CDR3 region has 13 residues. Germline loops: CDR1 LGHNA, CDR2 YSLEER. CDR3 residues: CASSPSRGNTIYF. The DNA for the CDR3 is TGCGCCAGCAGCCCAAGTCGGGGAAACACCATATATTTT.

This clonotype was counted at least ten times. V and J are TRBV11-1 and TRBJ2-4; 8 bases are a match to TRBD1. The CDR3 loop spans 16 amino acids. The V segment lost 5 bases and the J segment 4 bases; nucleotides outside the gene matches: 10. Germline values: CDR1 SGHAT, CDR2 FQDESV (reference sequence). The CDR3 spells CASSPSRGQEKNIQYF. In nucleotides, the CDR3 is TGTGCCAGCAGCCCCTCCAGGGGGCAGGAGAAAAACATTCAGTACTTC.

This sequence joins TRBV15 and TRBJ1-2; D call uncertain. The CDR3 sequence is 12 residues long. V was shortened by 0 bases and J by 8 bases, with 7 bases between the two germline ends. Germline assignment: CDR1 LNHNV and CDR2 YYDKDF (reference sequence). CDR3 sequence reads: CATSRDFYGYTF. DNA of the CDR3: TGTGCCACCAGCAGAGATTTCTACGGCTACACCTTC.

This clonotype was counted a few times. This chain joins TRBV28 and TRBJ2-7; a possible D gene is TRBD2 (5 bases). Germline V gene sequence: CDR1 MDHEN, CDR2 SYDVKM. The CDR3 extends over 12 amino acids. Trimming took off 7 bases at V and 5 bases at J, with 12 bases between the two ends. The CDR3 reads CASTSFGNEQYF. In DNA, the CDR3 is TGTGCCAGCACTTCGTTCGGGAACGAGCAGTACTTC.

This clonotype was seen ten or more times. The chain carries TRBV7-2 and TRBJ1-4; tentatively, D is TRBD1 (5 bases). Germline V gene sequence: CDR1 SGHTA, CDR2 FQGNSA. The CDR3 is 15 amino acids. Trimming took off 3 bases at V and 6 bases at J, with 14 bases between the two ends. The CDR3 sequence: CASSFNTGWDEKLFF. CDR3 nucleotide sequence: TGTGCCAGCAGCTTTAATACAGGATGGGATGAAAAACTGTTTTTT.

The rearrangement links TRBV2 to TRBJ1-5; D ambiguous. Trimming removed 2 bases from V and 0 bases from J, with 5 bases in between. This CDR3 spans 14 amino acids. Germline lookup yields CDR1 SNHLY and CDR2 FYNNEI. CDR3 coding DNA: TGTGCCAGCAGTGAAACAGATAGCAATCAGCCCCAGCATTTT. Translation: CASSETDSNQPQHF.